The count of the clone carrying this T cell receptor beta chain is one. Its antigen is as yet unknown. Assay used: immunoSEQ multiplex PCR; TCRdb lists only in-frame clones, some missing. The sample records tens of thousands of clones, over 85% being singletons. This specimen belongs to a study of cytomegalovirus exposure and HLA in healthy donors. General study results and limits: The TCR clusters that emerged in the first cohort tended, a later analysis found, to co-occur in the 110 or so validation repertoires. Most TCR sequences were seen very rarely across donors, but some public TCRs occurred in many.

The clonotype was recovered from a man in his late teens or twenties in good health and CMV-seronegative. The sequenced sample was PBMCs.

The CDR3 loop reads CASSDPGGAVGEQYF. CDR3 nucleotides: TGTGCCAGCAGTGACCCGGGAGGGGCGGTGGGCGAGCAGTACTTC. The genes are TRBV2 and TRBJ2-7; 8 bases agree with TRBD2. Per the germline V gene, CDR1 is SNHLY and CDR2 is FYNNEI. After removal of 3 bases from V and 6 bases from J, the junction contained 10 bases not matched to a gene. CDR3 length equals 15 residues. The variable domain in full, with the rest retrieved from reference TRBV2 and TRBJ2-7, is EPEVTQTPSHQVTQMGQEVILRCVPISNHLYFYWYRQILGQKVEFLVSFYNNEISEKSEIFDDQFSVERPDGSNFTLKIRSTKLEDSAMYFCASSDPGGAVGEQYFGPGTRLTVT.